Presented here are 16 T cell receptor beta chains from one specimen sequenced in a study of cytomegalovirus exposure and HLA in healthy donors. PCR employed 60 Vbeta and 13 Jbeta primers. TCRdb keeps only in-frame clones here, not all; method: immunoSEQ multiplex PCR. The sample records 100,000 or so clones, about 80% being singletons. The specimen sequenced was PBMCs. The receptors here all came from a man aged 40-49 years in good health and CMV-seronegative.

The chain links TRBV6-1 to TRBJ1-5; D possibly corresponds to TRBD1 (5 bases). Per the germline V gene, CDR1 is MNHNS and CDR2 is SASEGT. V was clipped by 8 bases and J by 5 bases, with 13 bases between them. The CDR3 loop spans 13 amino acids. The CDR3 region is CASGRGLDQPQHF. Written as DNA, the CDR3 is TGTGCCAGCGGAAGGGGTTTGGATCAGCCCCAGCATTTT.

J is TRBJ1-3 and V is TRBV10-3, with no clear D. V was pared by 7 bases and J by 0 bases, with 10 bases between. The CDR3 contains 14 residues. Germline lookup yields CDR1 ENHRY and CDR2 SYGVKD. The CDR3: CAIMASDSGNTIYF. CDR3 nucleotides: TGTGCCATCATGGCATCCGACTCTGGAAACACCATATATTTT.

As to this clone: The junction departs from the called germline gene at one end, perhaps through a read error. The chain combines TRBV7-9 with TRBJ2-2; perhaps TRBD1 as D (5 bases). The CDR3 has 15 residues. Germline CDR1 is SEHNR and CDR2 is FQNEAQ (reference sequence). CDR3: CSSSLTEMNTGELFF. The CDR3 DNA sequence: TGTTCCAGCAGCCTGACAGAAATGAACACCGGGGAGCTGTTTTTT.

This chain connects TRBV6-1 to TRBJ2-7; a weak D match, TRBD2 (5 bases). Germline assignment: CDR1 MNHNS and CDR2 SASEGT. The ends were cut back, 1 base at V and 5 bases at J, with 12 bases in the middle. CDR3 length: 14 amino acids. The CDR3: CASSEGSDGDEQYF. The CDR3 nucleotides read TGTGCCAGCAGTGAAGGGAGTGACGGGGACGAGCAGTACTTC.

In DNA form, the CDR3 reads TGTGCCAGCAGCCAAGACCGGGACTTTGCCTCAACTAATGAAAAACTGTTTTTT. Protein: CASSQDRDFASTNEKLFF. The rearrangement uses TRBV4-2 and TRBJ1-4; a possible D gene is TRBD1 (5 bases). V lost 0 bases and J lost 0, with 14 bases in between. CDR1 and CDR2 from the germline V gene are LGHNA and YNFKEQ. This CDR3 is built from 18 residues.

The rearrangement uses TRBV6-1 and TRBJ1-3; no reliable D call. Germline CDR1 is MNHNS and CDR2 is SASEGT. V lost 5 bases and J lost 0, with 8 bases in between. The CDR3 is made up of 14 amino acids. The CDR3 region has the DNA TGTGCCAGCAGTCCAGGTTTCTCTGGAAACACCATATATTTT. Protein sequence: CASSPGFSGNTIYF.

The J gene is TRBJ2-1, the V gene TRBV7-9; 9 bases fit TRBD1. Trimming took 1 base from V and 9 from J; bases not matched to a gene: 7. Germline V lookup: CDR1 SEHNR, CDR2 FQNEAQ (reference sequence). This CDR3 region has 15 residues. In DNA form, the CDR3 reads TGTGCCAGCAGCTTAGGAGGGACAGGGTTAGGTGAGCAGTTCTTC. Protein product: CASSLGGTGLGEQFF. The full variable domain, completed using reference TRBV7-9 and TRBJ2-1, is DTGVSQNPRHKITKRGQNVTFRCDPISEHNRLYWYRQTLGQGPEFLTYFQNEAQLEKSRLLSDRFSAERPKGSFSTLEIQRTEQGDSAMYLCASSLGGTGLGEQFFGPGTRLTVL.

The J gene is TRBJ2-1, the V gene TRBV7-2, with 10 bases lining up with TRBD2. The CDR3 is 15 amino acids. Germline V gene data show CDR1 as SGHTA and CDR2 as FQGNSA. J lost 4 bases, V lost 2 bases, and 2 bases had no gene match. This chain's CDR3 is CASSLLAGAYNEQFF. The DNA for the CDR3 is TGTGCCAGCAGCTTACTAGCGGGGGCATACAATGAGCAGTTCTTC.

The chain couples TRBV7-3 to TRBJ1-1; D is unresolved. Germline V gives CDR1 SGHTA, CDR2 FQGTGA. The ends were cut back, 5 bases at V and 6 bases at J, with 19 bases in the middle. CDR3 size: 15 residues. CDR3 protein: CASSPLNSLASEAFF. The CDR3 coding sequence is TGTGCCAGCAGCCCCCTGAACAGCCTCGCCTCTGAAGCTTTCTTT.

The chain employs TRBV2 and TRBJ2-2, with TRBD1 identical over 7 bases. This CDR3 has 15 amino acids. With 6 bases clipped from V and 0 bases from J, the junction kept 4 bases outside the gene matches. CDR1 is SNHLY, CDR2 FYNNEI, per germline. The CDR3, as DNA: TGTGCCAGCAGAACCGGGACAGCGAACACCGGGGAGCTGTTTTTT. Amino acid sequence: CASRTGTANTGELFF.

The chain carries TRBV5-1 and TRBJ2-3, with D possibly TRBD1 on 6 matching bases. This CDR3 is built from 14 residues. Per the germline V gene, CDR1 is SGHRS and CDR2 is YFSETQ. V lost 4 bases and J 2 bases, leaving 11 bases between the germline ends. CDR3 DNA sequence: TGCGCCAGCAGCGGTGGACAGTTCACAGATACGCAGTATTTT. Translation gives CASSGGQFTDTQYF.

This clone was recorded only once. The V gene is TRBV19, the J gene TRBJ2-5; 8 bases fit TRBD2. After removal of 3 bases from V and 5 bases from J, the junction contained 8 bases not matched to a gene. The CDR3 is 15 amino acids. Germline lookup yields CDR1 LNHDA and CDR2 SQIVND (reference sequence). The CDR3 DNA follows: TGTGCCAGTAGTATGGGTAGCGGGGTCTGGGAGACCCAGTACTTC. The encoded protein is CASSMGSGVWETQYF.

The chain is built from TRBV7-3 and TRBJ2-3; 8 nucleotides align to TRBD2. Germline lookup yields CDR1 SGHTA and CDR2 FQGTGA. The length of the CDR3 is 16 residues. Trimming at V came to 3 bases and at J to 6 bases, leaving 11 bases not matched to a gene. The CDR3 is CASSLARGGPMDTQYF. The CDR3 DNA reads TGTGCCAGCAGCTTGGCACGCGGGGGGCCGATGGATACGCAGTATTTT.

This sequence joins TRBV9 and TRBJ2-5, with 13 bases that match TRBD2. After removal of 0 bases from V and 3 bases from J, the junction contained 2 bases not matched to a gene. The CDR3 consists of 16 residues. Germline V CDR1 and CDR2: SGDLS, YYNGEE. The CDR3 reads CASSVAGLAGKETQYF. CDR3 DNA: TGTGCCAGCAGCGTAGCGGGACTAGCGGGGAAAGAGACCCAGTACTTC.

V gene TRBV11-3 combines with J gene TRBJ1-3; D ambiguous. V was trimmed by 1 base and J by 3 bases, leaving 7 bases between them. Germline V gene sequence: CDR1 SGHNT, CDR2 YENEEA. The CDR3 runs 14 residues. The DNA of the CDR3 is TGTGCCAGCAGCTTAGGCGGGGATGGAAACACCATATATTTT. Residues: CASSLGGDGNTIYF.

The chain combines TRBV29-1 with TRBJ1-3; no definite D call. Germline V lookup: CDR1 SQVTM, CDR2 ANQGSEA. This CDR3 is built from 12 residues. Trimming took off 7 bases at V and 7 bases at J, with 14 bases between the two ends. The CDR3 DNA is TGCAGCGCCAGGTCCTTTATCAACACCATATATTTT. It encodes CSARSFINTIYF.